This T cell receptor beta chain was obtained from a study of OX40 agonist ivuxolimab in advanced cancers. Study-wide results and caveats: In general, CD8+ T cells held more expanded clones than CD4+ did, on average. Compared with others, partial responders at 0.1-3.0 mg/kg displayed clonal expansion among the lowest.

The germline V gene has CDR1 MNHEY and CDR2 SMNVEV (reference sequence). CDR3 length: 15 amino acids. J lost 5 bases, V lost 5 bases, and 6 bases had no gene match. Sampling of blood occurred at baseline, cycle 4 day 1, and cycle 7 day 1. Sequencing was performed with immunoSEQ multiplex PCR; in TCRdb, only in-frame clones are kept and a portion is missing. The sample has about 69,000 clones; approximately 92% are singletons. The sample holds a few counts of this clone. Antigen specificity is unknown. Sequenced here: CD4+ or CD8+ T cells sorted from blood, sampled in a trial of the OX40 agonist ivuxolimab. The TCR originated in an adult with an advanced solid tumor such as melanoma, head and neck, liver or kidney cancer. V gene TRBV27 combines with J gene TRBJ2-7; 13 bases are shared with TRBD2. The CDR3 nucleotides read TGTGCCAGCAGTCCCTGGACTAGCGGGAGTGACGAGCAGTACTTC. Amino acid sequence: CASSPWTSGSDEQYF.